This T cell receptor beta chain was identified during a study of post-analysis software for immune sequencing data. Turning to the study itself: As for disease course, relapsing-remitting, secondary progressive and progressive-relapsing multiple sclerosis were all included.

Comment on this clonotype: Its matching antigen is unknown.

The TCR beta cDNA libraries contained unique molecular identifiers. TCRdb used MiXCR to reprocess the PCR reads, holding one entry per CDR3 protein. The sample holds approximately 440,000 distinct CDR3 sequences, roughly 45% seen once. Regarding the study as a whole: Significantly lower normalized Chao1 diversity was found in patients with multiple sclerosis relative to controls. The study found TRBV5-6, TRBV5-1 and TRBV20-1 among about 5 TRBV segments more frequent in patients than controls.

V was clipped by 10 bases and J by 3 bases, with 15 bases between them. Per the germline V gene, CDR1 is SGHTA and CDR2 is FQGNSA. This CDR3 has 13 residues. This clonotype originated in a girl between 10 and 17 years old with multiple sclerosis. Specimen: blood. V is TRBV7-2 and J is TRBJ1-1; D gene unclear. The CDR3 DNA reads as TGTGCCATCAGTCGTTTGGATGACACTGAAGCTTTCTTT. Its translation is CAISRLDDTEAFF.